A single sample gave rise to the 18 T cell receptor beta chains below, sequenced in a study of T cells in localized non-small cell lung cancer. Clones were read by immunoSEQ multiplex PCR, and TCRdb kept only the in-frame ones, dropping some. Of approximately 61,000 clones listed, roughly 85% were seen once; the top ten hold less than 6%. This sample comprised peripheral blood, obtained before any cancer treatment. The receptors were sampled from a woman aged 35-75 years with stage I lung adenocarcinoma.

V gene TRBV28 combines with J gene TRBJ2-7; D is unclear. The V end lost 10 bases, the J end lost 3 bases, and 19 bases lay between the germline ends. CDR1 is MDHEN, CDR2 SYDVKM, per germline. This CDR3 is 14 amino acids long. CDR3 DNA: TGTGCCACCAAACTCCCGGGCCTTGACTACGAGCAGTACTTC. Encoded protein: CATKLPGLDYEQYF.

This clone was observed a handful of times. The chain carries TRBV7-2 and TRBJ1-4, with 10 bases lining up with TRBD1. The length of the CDR3 is 14 residues. Germline CDR1 and CDR2: SGHTA and FQGNSA. Trimming took 5 bases from V and 13 from J; bases not matched to a gene: 10. The CDR3 DNA sequence: TGTGCCAGCAGCCCGACAGGGGGCCGGGTGTTACTGTTTTTT. Protein sequence: CASSPTGGRVLLFF. Filled out from reference TRBV7-2 and TRBJ1-4, the complete variable domain reads GAGVSQSPSNKVTEKGKDVELRCDPISGHTALYWYRQSLGQGLEFLIYFQGNSAPDKSGLPSDRFSAERTGGSVSTLTIQRTQQEDSAVYLCASSPTGGRVLLFFGSGTQLSVL.

V gene TRBV29-1 combines with J gene TRBJ2-5; weak D call: TRBD2 (6 bases). The CDR3 has 16 amino acids. V was cut by 3 bases and J by 5 bases, with 22 bases left in between. Looked up from germline, CDR1 is SQVTM and CDR2 is ANQGSEA. Here the CDR3 reads CSVETREDPPAETQYF. The CDR3 DNA is TGCAGCGTTGAGACCAGGGAGGACCCGCCAGCGGAGACCCAGTACTTC. Full variable domain (remainder filled in from reference TRBV29-1 and TRBJ2-5): SAVISQKPSRDICQRGTSLTIQCQVDSQVTMMFWYRQQPGQSLTLIATANQGSEATYESGFVIDKFPISRPNLTFSTLTVSNMSPEDSSIYLCSVETREDPPAETQYFGPGTRLLVL.

The CDR3 is CASSKGGRETQYF. The CDR3 coding sequence is TGTGCCAGCTCGAAGGGGGGGCGAGAGACCCAGTACTTC. The chain is built from TRBV9 and TRBJ2-5; weak D call: TRBD2 (7 bases). Trimming left V 7 bases short and J 4 bases short, with 14 bases between. Germline V gene data show CDR1 as SGDLS and CDR2 as YYNGEE. The CDR3 has 13 residues.

The V and J genes are TRBV25-1 and TRBJ1-5; the D is unclear. CDR1 and CDR2 from the germline V gene are MGHDK and SYGVNS. The CDR3 has 14 residues. The V and J ends lost 6 bases and 0 bases respectively, with 9 bases between them. In nucleotides, the CDR3 is TGTGCCAGCAGCCCCCCGGGTAGCAATCAGCCCCAGCATTTT. It is translated as CASSPPGSNQPQHF.

This chain connects TRBV7-8 to TRBJ2-5; 8 nucleotides line up with TRBD1. The CDR3 consists of 15 residues. J lost 0 bases, V lost 3 bases, and 3 bases had no gene match. From germline, CDR1 is SGHVS and CDR2 FQNEAQ. The DNA for the CDR3 is TGTGCCAGCAGCTTCTCAGGGGGCGACCAAGAGACCCAGTACTTC. Translated, it gives CASSFSGGDQETQYF.

The chain uses TRBV4-2 and TRBJ2-2; possibly TRBD2 for D (7 bases). This CDR3 spans 16 amino acids. Germline assignment: CDR1 LGHNA and CDR2 YNFKEQ. V shed 4 bases and J shed 2 bases, with 14 bases lying between them. The CDR3 DNA sequence: TGTGCCAGCAGCCGACAAAGCGGGACAAACACCGGGGAGCTGTTTTTT. Translated: CASSRQSGTNTGELFF.

The chain has TRBV5-4 and TRBJ2-7; 8 bases are shared with TRBD1. This CDR3 has 15 residues. J was trimmed by 3 bases and V by 0 bases; bases with no gene match: 5. Germline-derived CDR1 and CDR2 are SGHNT and YYREEE (reference sequence). The CDR3 here is CASSLVHRGIYEQYF. In DNA form, the CDR3 reads TGTGCCAGCAGCTTGGTTCACAGGGGGATCTACGAGCAGTACTTC.

The rearrangement uses TRBV19 and TRBJ2-4; D gene uncertain. The germline V and J ends were trimmed by 2 bases and 7 bases, with 15 bases remaining between them. CDR1 is LNHDA, CDR2 SQIVND, per germline (reference sequence). The CDR3 length is 15 residues. The CDR3 DNA follows: TGTGCCAGTAGTATACAGGTTAATGCAGATAACATTCAGTACTTC. This sequence encodes CASSIQVNADNIQYF.

The rearrangement joins TRBV7-8 to TRBJ1-5; the D is unclear. The CDR3 extends over 14 amino acids. Trimming left V 2 bases short and J 3 bases short, with 8 bases between. CDR1 and CDR2 from the germline V gene are SGHVS and FQNEAQ. CDR3 nucleotide sequence: TGTGCCAGCAGCTTATTGTTGAACAATCAGCCCCAGCATTTT. As protein: CASSLLLNNQPQHF.

The rearrangement uses TRBV29-1 and TRBJ2-1, with 7 nucleotides matching TRBD2. The germline CDR1 and CDR2 sequences are SQVTM and ANQGSEA. V lost 4 bases to trimming and J lost 3 bases; unmatched junction nucleotides: 9. The CDR3 totals 15 residues. CDR3 bases: TGCAGCGTTGTGGGAGGGAGGGCCAACTACAATGAGCAGTTCTTC. This translates into CSVVGGRANYNEQFF.

A single count supports this clone. This chain connects TRBV4-3 to TRBJ2-1; no clear D. Per the germline V gene, CDR1 is LGHNA and CDR2 is YSLEER. V was cut by 4 bases and J by 0 bases, with 13 bases left in between. There are 16 residues in the CDR3. CDR3 loop: CASSLQARSSYNEQFF. CDR3 bases: TGCGCCAGCAGCCTCCAAGCCCGGAGCTCCTACAATGAGCAGTTCTTC.

The J gene is TRBJ1-5, the V gene TRBV6-6; D is unclear. Trimming left V 0 bases short and J 7 bases short, with 10 bases between. The CDR3 has 14 residues. Per germline, CDR1 MNHNY and CDR2 SVGAGI (reference sequence). CDR3 residues: CASSYSGGYQPQHF. CDR3 nucleotides: TGTGCCAGCAGTTACTCGGGAGGGTACCAGCCCCAGCATTTT.

This clone was detected once. The V gene is TRBV7-9, the J gene TRBJ1-4; 9 nucleotides line up with TRBD1. The germline CDR1 and CDR2 sequences are SEHNR and FQNEAQ (reference sequence). The CDR3 is made up of 15 amino acids. V was pared by 1 base and J by 5 bases, with 2 bases of the junction left unmatched. This chain's CDR3 is CASSLGDRENEKLFF. CDR3 bases: TGTGCCAGCAGCTTAGGGGACAGGGAGAATGAAAAACTGTTTTTT.

This chain joins TRBV5-1 and TRBJ2-4; possibly TRBD1 for D (5 bases). CDR3 length: 18 amino acids. Per germline, CDR1 SGHRS and CDR2 YFSETQ. Trimming left V 0 bases short and J 0 bases short, with 16 bases between. CDR3 sequence: CASSLDGQGKGAKNIQYF. CDR3 nucleotide sequence: TGCGCCAGCAGCTTGGACGGTCAGGGTAAGGGAGCCAAAAACATTCAGTACTTC. Complete variable domain (other parts from reference TRBV5-1 and TRBJ2-4): KAGVTQTPRYLIKTRGQQVTLSCSPISGHRSVSWYQQTPGQGLQFLFEYFSETQRNKGNFPGRFSGRQFSNSRSEMNVSTLELGDSALYLCASSLDGQGKGAKNIQYFGAGTRLSVL.

V usage is TRBV18 and J usage is TRBJ2-1; 7 bases map to TRBD1. The CDR3 sequence is 15 residues long. Germline V gene sequence: CDR1 KGHSH, CDR2 LQKENI. With V trimmed by 4 bases and J by 4 bases, 7 bases remained unmatched. CDR3 protein: CASSQGTALYNEQFF. CDR3 sequence (DNA): TGTGCCAGCTCACAGGGGACAGCGCTGTACAATGAGCAGTTCTTC.

The rearrangement joins TRBV9 to TRBJ1-4; the D gene is possibly TRBD1 (5 bases). CDR1 and CDR2 from the germline V gene are SGDLS and YYNGEE. This CDR3 is 15 amino acids long. V was cut by 3 bases and J by 0 bases, with 9 bases left in between. The CDR3 DNA sequence: TGTGCCAGCAGCGCCCCAGGGACAACTAATGAAAAACTGTTTTTT. It translates to CASSAPGTTNEKLFF. Drawing the rest from reference TRBV9 and TRBJ1-4, the complete variable domain is DSGVTQTPKHLITATGQRVTLRCSPRSGDLSVYWYQQSLDQGLQFLIQYYNGEERAKGNILERFSAQQFPDLHSELNLSSLELGDSALYFCASSAPGTTNEKLFFGSGTQLSVL.

V is TRBV7-9 and J is TRBJ2-1, with 10 positions matching TRBD1. CDR3 size: 15 residues. The trim removed 5 bases at V and 6 bases at J, leaving 7 bases unmatched. Germline V gene lookup returns CDR1 SEHNR and CDR2 FQNEAQ (reference sequence). Here the CDR3 DNA reads TGTGCCAGCAGCCAAGGACAGGGGGGATTCAATGAGCAGTTCTTC. Protein sequence: CASSQGQGGFNEQFF.